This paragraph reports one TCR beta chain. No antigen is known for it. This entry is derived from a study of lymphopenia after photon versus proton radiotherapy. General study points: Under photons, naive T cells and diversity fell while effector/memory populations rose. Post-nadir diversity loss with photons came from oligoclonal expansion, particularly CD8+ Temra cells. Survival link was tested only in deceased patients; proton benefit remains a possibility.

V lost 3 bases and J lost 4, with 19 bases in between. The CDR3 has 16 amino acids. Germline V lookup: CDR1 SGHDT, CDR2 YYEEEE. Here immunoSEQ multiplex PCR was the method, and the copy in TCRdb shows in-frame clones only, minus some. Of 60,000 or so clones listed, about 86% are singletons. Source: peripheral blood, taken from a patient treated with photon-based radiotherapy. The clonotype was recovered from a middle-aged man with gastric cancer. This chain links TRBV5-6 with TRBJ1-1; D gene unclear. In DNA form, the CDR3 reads TGTGCCAGCAGCTCCTATCGGGTGGCGCGGGTCACTGAAGCTTTCTTT. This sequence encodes CASSSYRVARVTEAFF.